Below are 8 T cell receptor beta chains sequenced from a single sample in a study of blood T cell repertoires in COVID-19. Sequencing was performed with immunoSEQ multiplex PCR; in TCRdb, only in-frame clones are kept and a portion is missing. This table holds about 26,000 clones, more than 85% found once. Input material: peripheral blood. These TCRs come from a human donor in a cohort sampled during active COVID-19.

This clone has a handful of counts. The chain combines TRBV5-5 with TRBJ1-5, with 8 nucleotides matching TRBD1. Trimming removed 4 bases from V and 3 bases from J; junction bases left unmatched: 3. Germline CDR1 and CDR2: SGHKS and YYEKEE (reference sequence). This CDR3 has 14 residues. The CDR3 spells CASSPDRANQPQHF. CDR3 DNA: TGTGCCAGCAGCCCGGACAGGGCCAATCAGCCCCAGCATTTT.

The rearrangement uses TRBV28 and TRBJ2-3; TRBD2 matches at 10 bases. Trimming took 3 bases from V and 0 from J; bases not matched to a gene: 9. Germline values: CDR1 MDHEN, CDR2 SYDVKM. There are 18 residues in the CDR3. CDR3 residues: CASSFSGLAGVSTDTQYF. The CDR3 DNA sequence: TGTGCCAGCAGTTTCTCTGGGCTAGCGGGGGTAAGCACAGATACGCAGTATTTT.

The chain is built from TRBV5-7 and TRBJ2-3; TRBD2 matches 9 bases. TRBV5-7 has ORF status, its function being uncertain. The CDR3 runs 16 residues. Losses at the gene ends were 7 bases for V and 0 bases for J; bases not matched to a gene: 9. The CDR3 loop reads CASPRLAVISTDTQYF. The DNA of the CDR3 is TGTGCCAGCCCGCGACTAGCGGTAATCAGCACAGATACGCAGTATTTT.

The rearrangement uses TRBV6-6 and TRBJ2-1; 12 bases match TRBD1. From germline, CDR1 is MNHNY and CDR2 SVGAGI (reference sequence). Trimming at V came to 6 bases and at J to 4 bases, leaving 4 bases not matched to a gene. The CDR3 extends over 15 amino acids. The DNA for the CDR3 is TGTGCCAGCAGCTCGGGACAGGGGGCGTACAATGAGCAGTTCTTC. Translated, it gives CASSSGQGAYNEQFF.

The chain couples TRBV3-1 (or the pseudogene TRBV3-2) to TRBJ2-7; 8 bases line up with TRBD2. Germline loops: CDR1 LGHDT, CDR2 YNNKEL (reference sequence). Trimming took 1 base from V and 5 from J; bases not matched to a gene: 7. CDR3 length equals 15 residues. The CDR3 sequence: CASSQAGGIPHEQYF. The CDR3 DNA sequence: TGTGCCAGCAGCCAAGCGGGGGGGATTCCCCACGAGCAGTACTTC.

V usage is TRBV9 and J usage is TRBJ2-2, with D possibly TRBD2 on 7 matching bases. V lost 0 bases and J lost 10, with 16 bases in between. The germline gives CDR1 SGDLS, CDR2 YYNGEE. This CDR3 comprises 15 residues. CDR3 sequence (DNA): TGTGCCAGCAGCGTAGATGTCAGGGGAGGGGAGGAGCTGTTTTTT. This encodes CASSVDVRGGEELFF.

V usage is TRBV19 and J usage is TRBJ2-5, with D tentatively TRBD1 (5 bases). There are 14 residues in the CDR3. The germline V and J ends were trimmed by 1 base and 5 bases, with 11 bases remaining between them. Germline V gives CDR1 LNHDA, CDR2 SQIVND (reference sequence). The CDR3 DNA follows: TGTGCCAGTAGTATAGCAGGGCTTGGGGAGACCCAGTACTTC. Its protein product is CASSIAGLGETQYF.

This chain connects TRBV5-5 to TRBJ2-5; TRBD1 agrees at 7 bases. V lost 6 bases, J lost 1 base, and 9 bases stayed unmatched. Germline V gene sequence: CDR1 SGHKS, CDR2 YYEKEE (reference sequence). This CDR3 is 15 amino acids long. The CDR3 loop is CASIQAGTAQETQYF. The CDR3 DNA sequence: TGTGCCAGCATCCAAGCCGGGACAGCCCAAGAGACCCAGTACTTC. Looking up the rest from reference TRBV5-5 and TRBJ2-5 gives the full variable domain: DAGVTQSPTHLIKTRGQQVTLRCSPISGHKSVSWYQQVLGQGPQFIFQYYEKEERGRGNFPDRFSARQFPNYSSELNVNALLLGDSALYLCASIQAGTAQETQYFGPGTRLLVL.